A selection of T cell receptor beta chains follows, all from one sample in a study of blood T cell repertoires in COVID-19. Assay: immunoSEQ multiplex PCR; the TCRdb copy retains only in-frame clones and omits some. The sample gives 260,000 or so clones, around four fifths of which show up once; 4.7% is in the top ten. The source material was peripheral blood. The receptors were sampled from a woman aged 70-85 years with acute or convalescent COVID-19. Each CDR3 is given with its conserved first and last residue. Fields, in order: J gene, clone size, D gene, CDR3 length, V gene, CDR3 DNA, CDR3 protein. A D gene is named only where the DNA matches it firmly. Clone size appears in some rows only: once, few, many, or a class for an expanded clone.

>TRBJ1-4|.|.|14|TRBV12-2
TGTGCAAGTCGGTCCGGGACTTTCAGTGAAAAACTGTTTTTT
CASRSGTFSEKLFF
>TRBJ1-1|few|.|13|TRBV4-3
TGCGCCAGCAGCCAAGTATTTTTCCGGGAAGCTTTCTTT
CASSQVFFREAFF
>TRBJ2-7|.|.|11|TRBV28
TGTGCCAGCAGCGACAGCTACGAGCAGTACTTC
CASSDSYEQYF
>TRBJ2-1|.|.|15|TRBV4-1
TGCGCCAGCAGCCAAGATGGTAGCTCCTACAATGAGCAGTTCTTC
CASSQDGSSYNEQFF
>TRBJ2-3|once|TRBD2|15|TRBV10-1
TGCGCCAGCAGCCGGACTAGCGGGGGCACAGATACGCAGTATTTT
CASSRTSGGTDTQYF
>TRBJ2-1|once|TRBD2|15|TRBV5-4
TGTGCCAGCAGAACCCTAGCGGCTGACGACAATGAGCAGTTCTTC
CASRTLAADDNEQFF
>TRBJ1-2|.|TRBD1|15|TRBV28
TGTGCCAGCAGTTTGGCCCCGACAGGGTCGTATGGCTACACCTTC
CASSLAPTGSYGYTF
>TRBJ2-7|.|TRBD2|15|TRBV7-9
TGTGCCAGCAGCCTTAGCGGGGGGCCTCACTACGAGCAGTACTTC
CASSLSGGPHYEQYF
>TRBJ1-6|.|TRBD1|17|TRBV3-1/TRBV3-2
TGTGCCAGCAGCCATGGGACAGGGGTTTCCTATAATTCACCCCTCCACTTT
CASSHGTGVSYNSPLHF
>TRBJ1-2|once|.|14|TRBV19
TGTGCCAGTAGTGATCACAGGATTAACTATGGCTACACCTTC
CASSDHRINYGYTF
>TRBJ1-5|.|TRBD1|16|TRBV11-2
TGTGCCAGCAGCCAGGACAGGATGGAGGTTGGGCAGCCCCAGCATTTT
CASSQDRMEVGQPQHF
>TRBJ1-3|many|TRBD1|13|TRBV29-1
TGCAGCGTTGACCAGGGGGCTGGAAACACCATATATTTT
CSVDQGAGNTIYF
>TRBJ2-5|.|.|15|TRBV7-7
TGTGCTAGCAGCTTAGGGTCAGGGGGAGGAGAGACCCAGTACTTC
CASSLGSGGGETQYF
>TRBJ1-1|.|.|15|TRBV5-1
TGCGCCAGCAGCTCCGGGACACAATCGAACACTGAAGCTTTCTTT
CASSSGTQSNTEAFF
>TRBJ2-5|.|.|14|TRBV3-1/TRBV3-2
TGTGCCAGCAGCCCTCGTGCTAGCAGGGAGACCCAGTACTTC
CASSPRASRETQYF
>TRBJ2-7|.|.|15|TRBV27
TGTGCCAGCAGTTTATCTAGCACTCCAACCTACGAGCAGTACTTC
CASSLSSTPTYEQYF
>TRBJ2-3|.|.|15|TRBV5-1
TGCGCCAGCAGCCCGTACCCCGGGAGCACAGATACGCAGTATTTT
CASSPYPGSTDTQYF
>TRBJ1-6|.|TRBD1|17|TRBV5-4
TGTGCCAGCAGCTTGGGCCCGGGACAGGGGGCGTATTCACCCCTCCACTTT
CASSLGPGQGAYSPLHF
>TRBJ1-2|once|.|14|TRBV3-1/TRBV3-2
TGTGCCAGCAGCCCTCGGAACAGCAACTATGGCTACACCTTC
CASSPRNSNYGYTF
>TRBJ2-1|once|TRBD1|14|TRBV5-1
TGCGCCAGCAGACAGGGGGATCAGTACAATGAGCAGTTCTTC
CASRQGDQYNEQFF
>TRBJ1-5|few|.|13|TRBV6-1
TGTGCCAGCAGTGAACTCGGGATTCAGCCCCAGCATTTT
CASSELGIQPQHF
>TRBJ1-6|.|TRBD1|15|TRBV5-1
TGCGCCAGCAGCTTGGCGGGACAGGGATGGTCACCCCTCCACTTT
CASSLAGQGWSPLHF
>TRBJ1-5|.|.|15|TRBV5-1
TGCGCCAGCAGTCCGGGAGGGGTTAGCAATCAGCCCCAGCATTTT
CASSPGGVSNQPQHF
>TRBJ1-4|.|TRBD1|15|TRBV28
TGTGCCAGCAGTCTTACCGGGACAGGGGATGAAAAACTGTTTTTT
CASSLTGTGDEKLFF
>TRBJ1-2|.|.|12|TRBV27
TGTGCCAGCAAGTCGGGAAACTATGGCTACACCTTC
CASKSGNYGYTF
>TRBJ2-2|.|TRBD1|15|TRBV6-5
TGTGCCAGCAGGATGACAGGGGTGAACACCGGGGAGCTGTTTTTT
CASRMTGVNTGELFF
>TRBJ1-2|.|.|16|TRBV10-3
TGTGCCACACACCCAGGGGACCGGGGCATTAACTATGGCTACACCTTC
CATHPGDRGINYGYTF
>TRBJ2-5|.|.|15|TRBV3-1/TRBV3-2
TGTGCCAGCAGCCAAGAATTCCGGGGGCAAGAGACCCAGTACTTC
CASSQEFRGQETQYF
>TRBJ2-2|.|TRBD2|18|TRBV9
TGTGCCAGCAGCGTAGGAACTAGCGGGGGGGCTGGCACCGGGGAGCTGTTTTTT
CASSVGTSGGAGTGELFF
>TRBJ1-4|.|TRBD1|14|TRBV18
TGTGCCAGCTCACCACCAGGGGGCGGTGAAAAACTGTTTTTT
CASSPPGGGEKLFF
>TRBJ1-2|.|.|16|TRBV11-2
TGTGCCAGCAGCTTAGATCCCGCAGGGGCGGCCTATGGCTACACCTTC
CASSLDPAGAAYGYTF
>TRBJ1-6|.|.|14|TRBV11-3
TGTGCCAGCAGCATCGGGACTGATAATTCACCCCTCCACTTT
CASSIGTDNSPLHF
>TRBJ1-2|.|.|14|TRBV6-5
TGTGCCAGCAGTTACGAACAGGGTTGGGGCGGCTACACCTTC
CASSYEQGWGGYTF
>TRBJ1-5|.|.|15|TRBV3-1/TRBV3-2
TGTGCCAGCAGCCAGTACGGTTATAGCAATCAGCCCCAGCATTTT
CASSQYGYSNQPQHF
>TRBJ1-2|few|.|11|TRBV20-1
TGCAGTGCTGACCGACAGTATGGCTACACCTTC
CSADRQYGYTF
>TRBJ2-5|.|TRBD2|16|TRBV20-1
TGCAGTGCTAGTAGGTCTAGCGGGGGGAACCCAGAGACCCAGTACTTC
CSASRSSGGNPETQYF
>TRBJ1-1|.|.|14|TRBV5-4
TGTGCCAGCAGCTGGGGACAATATGACACTGAAGCTTTCTTT
CASSWGQYDTEAFF
>TRBJ2-7|.|.|11|TRBV20-1
TGCAGTGCTAGCGGGACTGACGAGCAGTACTTC
CSASGTDEQYF
>TRBJ1-5|.|.|16|TRBV5-8
TGTGCCAGCAGCTTCGGAGGCACCCGGAGCAATCAGCCCCAGCATTTT
CASSFGGTRSNQPQHF
>TRBJ1-6|few|.|14|TRBV3-1/TRBV3-2
TGTGCCAGCAGCCTGACAGACTATAATTCACCCCTCCACTTT
CASSLTDYNSPLHF
>TRBJ1-1|.|.|13|TRBV27
TGTGCCAGCAGTCCCAGCGGCTACACTGAAGCTTTCTTT
CASSPSGYTEAFF
>TRBJ1-5|.|.|17|TRBV6-1
TGTGCCAGCAGTGAACGAGCATCGTGGGGGGGCCGACAGCCCCAGCATTTT
CASSERASWGGRQPQHF
>TRBJ1-6|.|.|13|TRBV4-3
TGCGCCAGCAGCCAACAGGATAATTCACCCCTCCACTTT
CASSQQDNSPLHF
>TRBJ1-5|.|TRBD1|16|TRBV7-8
TGTGCCAGCAGGGACGGACAGGTTACTAGCAATCAGCCCCAGCATTTT
CASRDGQVTSNQPQHF
>TRBJ1-5|.|.|16|TRBV21-1
TGTGCCAGCAGCAAACGAAGGACAGGCCTGAATCAGCCCCAGCATTTT
CASSKRRTGLNQPQHF
>TRBJ1-1|.|.|12|TRBV20-1
TGCAGTGCTAGTCTATTGCGTACTGAAGCTTTCTTT
CSASLLRTEAFF
>TRBJ1-2|.|.|14|TRBV4-3
TGCGCCAGCAGCCAAGATGTGGCAGGAGGAGGCTACACCTTC
CASSQDVAGGGYTF
>TRBJ1-2|.|TRBD1|13|TRBV6-5
TGTGCCAGCAGTCCGACAGGGATCTATGGCTACACCTTC
CASSPTGIYGYTF
>TRBJ2-2|.|TRBD2|15|TRBV5-1
TGCGCCAGCAGCTTGTCAGCGGGGGGCACCGGGGAGCTGTTTTTT
CASSLSAGGTGELFF
>TRBJ1-4|.|.|16|TRBV11-2
TGTGCCAGCAGCTTAGTCTCGGCAGGGGTACGGGAAAAACTGTTTTTT
CASSLVSAGVREKLFF
>TRBJ2-3|.|.|16|TRBV19
TGTGCCAGTAGTATAGTGATGGTCCGGGGTCGAGATACGCAGTATTTT
CASSIVMVRGRDTQYF
>TRBJ2-5|.|.|10|TRBV21-1
TGTGTCTCGACACAAGAGACCCAGTACTTC
CVSTQETQYF
>TRBJ1-2|.|TRBD1|13|TRBV15
TGTGCCACCAGCAGAGGACAGGGTTATGGCTACACCTTC
CATSRGQGYGYTF
>TRBJ2-4|.|TRBD1|16|TRBV7-2
TGTGCCAGCAGCTTTGGACAGGCACTAGCCAAAAACATTCAGTACTTC
CASSFGQALAKNIQYF